The 12 T cell receptor beta chains below all came from one sample that was sequenced in a study of T cell changes during pregnancy in multiple sclerosis. Profiling relied on immunoSEQ multiplex PCR, and the TCRdb table lists in-frame clones only, not all of them. The sample has 50,000 to 80,000 clones, over 75% seen once. The specimen comprised CD8+ T cells from peripheral blood mononuclear cells, sampled before pregnancy. These receptors were collected from a female donor with multiple sclerosis, enrolled in a pregnancy study.

The CDR3 DNA follows: TGTGCCAGTAGAGCCTCCGGGAGCTCCTACAATGAGCAGTTCTTC. Translation gives CASRASGSSYNEQFF. The chain recombines TRBV19 with TRBJ2-1; weak D call: TRBD2 (6 bases). The CDR3 loop spans 15 amino acids. Trimming removed 6 bases at V and 0 bases at J, with 12 bases between. Germline-derived CDR1 and CDR2 are LNHDA and SQIVND (reference sequence).

The rearrangement uses TRBV29-1 and TRBJ2-5; maybe TRBD1 (5 bases). The germline CDR1 and CDR2 sequences are SQVTM and ANQGSEA. This CDR3 comprises 11 residues. Trimming pared 4 bases from V and 5 bases from J, leaving 8 bases between. CDR3 in DNA: TGCAGCGTTGGTCCAGGGGAGACCCAGTACTTC. Protein: CSVGPGETQYF.

The genes are TRBV7-9 and TRBJ2-5; D possibly corresponds to TRBD2 (5 bases). This CDR3 spans 13 amino acids. V lost 3 bases and J lost 5, with 10 bases in between. CDR1 SEHNR and CDR2 FQNEAQ come from the germline V gene (reference sequence). The CDR3 DNA follows: TGTGCCAGCAGCTTGGTTAGGGAGGAGACCCAGTACTTC. Protein sequence: CASSLVREETQYF.

This sequence joins TRBV6-5 and TRBJ2-1, with 8 bases aligning to TRBD1. CDR3 size: 13 residues. Losses at the gene ends were 2 bases for V and 8 bases for J; bases not matched to a gene: 2. Looked up from germline, CDR1 is MNHEY and CDR2 is SVGAGI. The CDR3 spells CASSYQGADEQFF. In nucleotides, the CDR3 is TGTGCCAGCAGTTACCAGGGGGCCGATGAGCAGTTCTTC.

The chain couples TRBV7-9 to TRBJ1-2; 9 bases align to TRBD1. The germline V gene has CDR1 SEHNR and CDR2 FQNEAQ (reference sequence). There are 17 residues in the CDR3. Unmatched junction bases numbered 13, after V lost 5 bases and J lost 3 bases. The DNA of the CDR3 is TGTGCCAGCAGCCCACCATCTTTGGACAGGGGCGACTATGGCTACACCTTC. It codes for CASSPPSLDRGDYGYTF.

The CDR3 DNA reads as TGTGCCAGCAGTTACTCGGCAGGATATTCCTACGAGCAGTACTTC. It is translated as CASSYSAGYSYEQYF. The chain links TRBV6-5 to TRBJ2-7; D remains ambiguous. V lost 0 bases to trimming and J lost 1 base, with 10 bases between them. The germline V gene encodes CDR1 MNHEY and CDR2 SVGAGI. CDR3 size: 15 residues.

This sequence joins TRBV27 and TRBJ1-4, with 9 bases that match TRBD1. Germline V gene sequence: CDR1 MNHEY, CDR2 SMNVEV (reference sequence). V lost 0 bases and J lost 4; bases outside the gene matches: 0. CDR3 size: 15 residues. The CDR3 sequence is CASSLSTGGNEKLFF. In nucleotides, the CDR3 is TGTGCCAGCAGTTTATCGACAGGGGGTAATGAAAAACTGTTTTTT.

This chain uses TRBV4-1 with TRBJ2-7; 9 nucleotides match TRBD1. With 0 bases clipped from V and 3 bases from J, the junction kept 3 bases outside the gene matches. The germline V gene encodes CDR1 MGHRA and CDR2 YSYEKL. This CDR3 is 15 amino acids long. The CDR3: CASSQEGQGGYEQYF. The DNA for the CDR3 is TGCGCCAGCAGCCAAGAGGGACAGGGAGGCTACGAGCAGTACTTC.

The genes are TRBV4-1 and TRBJ1-1, with TRBD1 matching 9 bases. Germline CDR1 is MGHRA and CDR2 is YSYEKL. CDR3 length: 15 residues. V shed 2 bases and J 4 bases; nucleotides not matched to a gene: 5. The CDR3 nucleotides read TGCGCCAGCAGCCAAAGGGGACAGGGCGGCACTGAAGCTTTCTTT. As protein: CASSQRGQGGTEAFF.

The CDR3 loop is CASSISLANEQFF. The CDR3 coding sequence is TGTGCCAGTAGTATAAGTCTAGCGAATGAGCAGTTCTTC. V gene TRBV19 combines with J gene TRBJ2-1, with D possibly being TRBD2 (6 bases). Germline V lookup: CDR1 LNHDA, CDR2 SQIVND (reference sequence). The CDR3 totals 13 residues. Trimming stripped 2 bases from V and 7 bases from J, with 9 bases between.

V and J are TRBV9 and TRBJ2-1; 10 bases match TRBD2. Trimming cost V 1 base and J 5 bases; bases outside gene matches: 0. This CDR3 is 14 amino acids long. Germline CDR1 and CDR2: SGDLS and YYNGEE. CDR3 DNA: TGTGCCAGCAGCGTAAGCGGGGGGGACAATGAGCAGTTCTTC. It yields the protein CASSVSGGDNEQFF.

The V and J genes are TRBV5-5 and TRBJ2-7, with TRBD1 matching over 11 bases. Germline V gene lookup returns CDR1 SGHKS and CDR2 YYEKEE (reference sequence). Trimming at V came to 4 bases and at J to 0 bases, leaving 3 bases not matched to a gene. The CDR3 extends over 15 amino acids. CDR3 loop: CASSLGTGGSYEQYF. As DNA, the CDR3 is TGTGCCAGCAGCCTAGGGACAGGGGGCTCCTACGAGCAGTACTTC.